This TCR beta chain was retrieved from a study of shared clonotypes between healthy human individuals. Study summary: The cohort comprised a couple of women and three men. Their ages spanned 18 to 49 years. Three plates each covered CD4 naive and memory; CD8 naive two, CD8 memory one. The study's findings and limits: Sharing across four donors was highest in naive CD4 (approximately 5%) and lowest in memory CD8 (roughly 0.4%).

Regarding this clone: Its antigen is currently unknown.

Positive CCR7 selection of CD45RO-negative cells yielded the naive CD8 cells, and terminally differentiated effector memory CD45RA+ cells were excluded. The donor cohort consisted entirely of Caucasian adults residing in Nashville, Tennessee. TCRdb keeps only in-frame clones here, not all; method: immunoSEQ multiplex PCR. The data hold hundreds of thousands of clones, with about 91% observed a single time. The V end lost 0 bases, the J end lost 2 bases, and 13 bases lay between the germline ends. CDR1 and CDR2 (germline): SQVTM, ANQGSEA. The CDR3 contains 15 residues. The specimen sequenced was naive CD8+ T cells sorted from blood. The chain couples TRBV29-1 to TRBJ1-2; D might be TRBD1 (5 bases). This clonotype was sampled from a man younger than 40 in good health. CDR3 DNA sequence: TGCAGCGTTGAAGAGAATGGGGGAAAGAACTATGGCTACACCTTC. Protein: CSVEENGGKNYGYTF.